These 20 T cell receptor beta chains were all obtained from the same sample, sequenced in a study of molecular identifiers for immune sequencing clone quantification. TCRdb re-called the PCR reads through MiXCR, storing one row per CDR3 protein. The table lists about 9,800 distinct CDR3 sequences, less than 20% of them singletons. The specimen was naive CD8+ T cells from blood, with Jurkat cell RNA spiked in. Specified subset: FACS-sorted CD8+CD4-CCR7+CD45RA+ naive T cells. Receptors originate from a human donor in good health. Some libraries in this study had Jurkat cell RNA spiked in.

V usage is TRBV28 and J usage is TRBJ2-5; 9 bases agree with TRBD2. The germline gives CDR1 MDHEN, CDR2 SYDVKM. The trim removed 6 bases at V and 9 bases at J, leaving 11 bases unmatched. This CDR3 is built from 14 residues. The CDR3 bases are TGTGCCAGCAGCCTTCTCGGACTAGCGTCGTCCCAGTACTTC. This codes for CASSLLGLASSQYF.

This clonotype is classed as medium-sized. The V call is TRBV9, the J call TRBJ2-2; tentatively, D is TRBD1 (5 bases). Germline V gives CDR1 SGDLS, CDR2 YYNGEE. V lost 3 bases, J lost 5 bases, and 17 bases lay in between. The CDR3 is 16 amino acids. Here the CDR3 reads CASSAFDSYNTGELFF. Written as DNA, the CDR3 is TGTGCCAGCAGCGCTTTCGACAGTTACAATACCGGGGAGCTGTTTTTT.

As concerns this clonotype: Given a much more abundant clone one base away, this may be a read error. The V gene is TRBV29-1, the J gene TRBJ2-5; the D gene is possibly TRBD1 (7 bases). The CDR3 spans 15 residues. Germline V gene lookup returns CDR1 SQVTM and CDR2 ANQGSEA. CDR3 coding DNA: TGCGGCAACATCCCAGGAGGGGACAGCCAAGAGACCCAGTACTTC. Translated: CGNIPGGDSQETQYF.

About this clonotype: A read error may explain this, as a much larger clone is one base away. The chain joins TRBV2 to TRBJ2-1; D may be TRBD2 (5 bases). The CDR3 totals 18 residues. Germline assignment: CDR1 SNHLY and CDR2 FYNNEI. Deletions cut 1 base from V and 2 bases from J, with 18 bases between. CDR3 bases: TGTGCCAGCAGTGAAGGGCCCCTCTTAGTGGGAGCCTACAATGAGCAGTTCTTC. It codes for CASSEGPLLVGAYNEQFF.

In this sample, this clonotype is medium-sized. The CDR3 protein is CASSLGVASYEQYF. The CDR3 DNA reads as TGTGCCAGCAGTCTCGGGGTAGCGAGCTACGAGCAGTACTTC. The chain couples TRBV6-5 to TRBJ2-7, with D possibly being TRBD2 (5 bases). Germline values: CDR1 MNHEY, CDR2 SVGAGI. The V and J ends lost 5 bases and 3 bases respectively, with 14 bases between them. The CDR3 sequence is 14 residues long.

This clonotype was found many times. Here the CDR3 reads CASSLSQQITEAFF. In DNA, the CDR3 is TGTGCCAGCAGTTTATCTCAACAGATCACTGAAGCTTTCTTT. V gene TRBV27 combines with J gene TRBJ1-1; no reliable D call. CDR1 and CDR2 from the germline V gene are MNHEY and SMNVEV (reference sequence). CDR3 length: 14 residues. The V end lost 0 bases, the J end lost 4 bases, and 9 bases lay between the germline ends.

The V and J genes are TRBV10-3 and TRBJ2-1, with TRBD1 identical over 9 bases. CDR3 length: 16 residues. Germline V gene sequence: CDR1 ENHRY, CDR2 SYGVKD. Losses at the gene ends were 4 bases for V and 3 bases for J; bases not matched to a gene: 7. The CDR3 protein is CAISGEPGQGYNEQFF. In DNA form, the CDR3 reads TGTGCCATCAGTGGGGAACCGGGACAGGGCTACAATGAGCAGTTCTTC.

This clonotype was counted ten times or more. This sequence joins TRBV9 and TRBJ2-7; 9 positions agree with TRBD2. The CDR3 contains 15 residues. Germline CDR1 and CDR2: SGDLS and YYNGEE. V lost 4 bases and J lost 4; bases outside the gene matches: 9. The CDR3 region is CASSPGVAGVYEQYF. In nucleotides, the CDR3 is TGTGCCAGCAGCCCCGGGGTAGCGGGAGTGTACGAGCAGTACTTC.

In this sample, this clonotype is medium-sized. This chain uses TRBV7-9 with TRBJ2-3; D is perhaps TRBD1 or TRBD2 (6 bases each). The germline V and J ends were trimmed by 5 bases and 2 bases, with 23 bases remaining between them. Germline CDR1 and CDR2: SEHNR and FQNEAQ (reference sequence). The length of the CDR3 is 18 residues. CDR3 sequence: CASSPLGGQLHPTDTQYF. DNA for the CDR3: TGTGCCAGCAGCCCGCTGGGAGGACAGCTACACCCCACAGATACGCAGTATTTT.

This clonotype was observed many times. V gene TRBV14 combines with J gene TRBJ2-3; 7 bases line up with TRBD1. Germline assignment: CDR1 SGHDN and CDR2 FVKESK. V gave up 0 bases and J gave up 5 bases; unmatched junction bases: 11. This CDR3 comprises 17 residues. The CDR3: CASSQDLGRGWRDTQYF. CDR3 coding DNA: TGTGCCAGCAGCCAAGATTTGGGCAGGGGGTGGAGAGATACGCAGTATTTT.

This clonotype was counted at least ten times. This sequence joins TRBV27 and TRBJ1-1; possibly TRBD1 for D (6 bases). Germline values: CDR1 MNHEY, CDR2 SMNVEV (reference sequence). The CDR3 consists of 14 residues. V lost 6 bases, J lost 0 bases, and 11 bases lay in between. The CDR3 is CASRRDTLNTEAFF. The CDR3 DNA follows: TGTGCCAGCAGACGGGACACCCTGAACACTGAAGCTTTCTTT.

By proportion, this clonotype is medium-sized (0.01 to 0.1%). This rearrangement joins TRBV4-2 to TRBJ1-5; 8 bases agree with TRBD1. V lost 3 bases and J lost 7; bases outside the gene matches: 5. The CDR3 consists of 14 residues. Germline CDR1 and CDR2: LGHNA and YNFKEQ. Here the CDR3 reads CASSQTGAGQPQHF. The CDR3 coding sequence is TGTGCCAGCAGCCAGACAGGGGCAGGACAGCCCCAGCATTTT.

By sample share, this clonotype is medium-sized (0.01 to 0.1%). V and J are TRBV7-9 and TRBJ1-5; no clear D. CDR1 and CDR2 (germline): SEHNR, FQNEAQ (reference sequence). V was trimmed by 2 bases and J by 0 bases, leaving 5 bases between them. This CDR3 region has 14 residues. Written as DNA, the CDR3 is TGTGCCAGCAGCTTATCCAATAGCAATCAGCCCCAGCATTTT. This encodes CASSLSNSNQPQHF.

This clonotype was detected many times. The chain uses TRBV2 and TRBJ2-2; the D gene is possibly TRBD2 (7 bases). This CDR3 is built from 14 residues. With 9 bases removed from V and 0 bases from J, the gap between germline ends came to 11 bases. Germline CDR1 is SNHLY and CDR2 is FYNNEI. The CDR3 loop is CARKGGSNTGELFF. Here the CDR3 DNA reads TGTGCCAGGAAGGGGGGGTCGAACACCGGGGAGCTGTTTTTT.

With respect to this clonotype: This may arise from a read error, as a much more abundant clone is one base away. J is TRBJ1-1 and V is TRBV6-5; D possibly corresponds to TRBD1 (6 bases). Trimming left V 7 bases short and J 6 bases short, with 15 bases between. From germline, CDR1 is MNHEY and CDR2 SVGAGI. The CDR3 length is 13 residues. The CDR3 spells CASNPRGLSEAFF. Here the CDR3 DNA reads TGTGCCAGCAATCCGCGGGGGCTATCTGAAGCTTTCTTT.

The chain's CDR3 is CASRRIAGLQETQYF. CDR3 DNA sequence: TGTGCCAGCAGACGGATAGCGGGGCTTCAAGAGACCCAGTACTTC. This chain joins TRBV6-2 or TRBV6-3 and TRBJ2-5, with TRBD2 matching over 8 bases. The CDR3 covers 15 residues. J was trimmed by 2 bases and V by 6 bases; bases with no gene match: 8. CDR1 is MNHEY, CDR2 SVGEGT, per germline.

By share of the sample, this clonotype is medium-sized (0.01 to 0.1%). The chain combines TRBV6-5 with TRBJ1-1, with D possibly being TRBD1 (5 bases). This CDR3 contains 17 residues. CDR1 and CDR2 from the germline V gene are MNHEY and SVGAGI. Trimming shortened V by 5 bases and J by 4 bases, and 23 bases separated the two germline ends. The DNA of the CDR3 is TGTGCCAGCAGTCCCCAGGGAGGTTTAGGTTTCGGCACTGAAGCTTTCTTT. Protein: CASSPQGGLGFGTEAFF.

This clonotype appeared a few times. V usage is TRBV18 and J usage is TRBJ1-1; D remains unclear. This CDR3 has 13 amino acids. Trimming took 0 bases from V and 2 from J, leaving 4 bases between them. Germline V gene data show CDR1 as KGHSH and CDR2 as LQKENI. The CDR3 loop is CASSPPINTEAFF. The CDR3 bases are TGTGCCAGCTCACCACCGATCAACACTGAAGCTTTCTTT.

For this clonotype: A much larger clone differs by one base, so this may be a read error. Given the absence of the conserved phenylalanine or tryptophan at the CDR3 end, a read error is likely. The chain couples TRBV13 to TRBJ2-7; maybe TRBD1 (5 bases). This CDR3 contains 14 residues. V shed 5 bases and J shed 0 bases, with 11 bases lying between them. Germline V CDR1 and CDR2: PRHDT, FYEKMQ (reference sequence). The CDR3 is CASSPVDNSYEQYS. As DNA, the CDR3 is TGTGCCAGCAGCCCCGTGGACAACTCCTACGAGCAGTACTCC.

This clonotype is termed medium-sized (0.01 to 0.1%). The rearrangement uses TRBV20-1 and TRBJ2-7; D is undetermined. Germline V gene sequence: CDR1 DFQATT, CDR2 SNEGSKA (reference sequence). V lost 0 bases and J 7 bases, leaving 13 bases between the germline ends. This CDR3 comprises 13 residues. The CDR3 region is CSARDESHREQYF. CDR3 DNA sequence: TGCAGTGCTAGAGATGAATCGCACAGAGAGCAGTACTTC.